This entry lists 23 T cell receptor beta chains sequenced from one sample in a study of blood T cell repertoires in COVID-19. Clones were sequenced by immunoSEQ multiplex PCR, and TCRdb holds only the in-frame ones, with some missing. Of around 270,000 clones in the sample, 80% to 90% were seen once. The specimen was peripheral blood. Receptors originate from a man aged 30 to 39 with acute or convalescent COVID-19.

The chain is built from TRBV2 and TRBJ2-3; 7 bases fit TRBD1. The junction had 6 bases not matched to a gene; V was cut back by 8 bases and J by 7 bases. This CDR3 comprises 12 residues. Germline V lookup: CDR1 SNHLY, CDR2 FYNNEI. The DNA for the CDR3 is TGTGCCAGCCGGGACAGACGAAATACGCAGTATTTT. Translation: CASRDRRNTQYF.

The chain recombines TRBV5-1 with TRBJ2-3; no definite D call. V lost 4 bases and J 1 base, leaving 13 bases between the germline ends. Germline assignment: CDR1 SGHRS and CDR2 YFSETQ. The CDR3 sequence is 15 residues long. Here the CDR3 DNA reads TGCGCCAGCAGCGTTGAGTCTTTTGGCACAGATACGCAGTATTTT. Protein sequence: CASSVESFGTDTQYF.

The CDR3 reads CASSSQLTSGANVLTF. CDR3 coding DNA: TGTGCCAGCAGCTCACAGCTCACCTCTGGGGCCAACGTCCTGACTTTC. The genes are TRBV11-2 and TRBJ2-6; D is uncertain. Trimming cost V 4 bases and J 0 bases, with 10 bases left between them. CDR1 and CDR2 from the germline V gene are SGHAT and FQNNGV. This CDR3 comprises 16 residues.

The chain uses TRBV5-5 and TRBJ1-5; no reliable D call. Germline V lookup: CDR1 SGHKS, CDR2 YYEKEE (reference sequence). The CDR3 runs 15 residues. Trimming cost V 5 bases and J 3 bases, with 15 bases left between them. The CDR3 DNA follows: TGTGCCAGCAGGCTAGACGCGACTGACAATCAGCCCCAGCATTTT. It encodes CASRLDATDNQPQHF.

CDR3 DNA sequence: TGTGCCAGCAGCCCCGCAGAGGGTGAAGCTTTCTTT. Protein product: CASSPAEGEAFF. The J gene is TRBJ1-1, the V gene TRBV3-1 (or the pseudogene TRBV3-2); D call uncertain. Trimming took off 4 bases at V and 7 bases at J, with 10 bases between the two ends. This CDR3 comprises 12 residues. Germline V gives CDR1 LGHDT, CDR2 YNNKEL (reference sequence).

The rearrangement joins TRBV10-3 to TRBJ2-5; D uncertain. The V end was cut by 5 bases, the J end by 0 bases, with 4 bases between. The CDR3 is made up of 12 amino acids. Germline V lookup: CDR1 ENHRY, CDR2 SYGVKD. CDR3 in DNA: TGTGCCATCAGTCGGTACCAAGAGACCCAGTACTTC. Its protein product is CAISRYQETQYF.

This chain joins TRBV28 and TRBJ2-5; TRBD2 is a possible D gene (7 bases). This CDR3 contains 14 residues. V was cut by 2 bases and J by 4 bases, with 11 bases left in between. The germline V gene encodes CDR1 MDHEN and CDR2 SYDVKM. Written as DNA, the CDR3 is TGTGCCAGCAGTTTAGGGGGGGCTCGAGAGACCCAGTACTTC. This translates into CASSLGGARETQYF.

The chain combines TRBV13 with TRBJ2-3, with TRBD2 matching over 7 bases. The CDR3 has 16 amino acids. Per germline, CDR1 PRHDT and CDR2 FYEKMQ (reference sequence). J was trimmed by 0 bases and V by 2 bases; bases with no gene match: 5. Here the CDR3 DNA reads TGTGCCAGCAGCTTACGCGGGAGAGCGAGCACAGATACGCAGTATTTT. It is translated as CASSLRGRASTDTQYF.

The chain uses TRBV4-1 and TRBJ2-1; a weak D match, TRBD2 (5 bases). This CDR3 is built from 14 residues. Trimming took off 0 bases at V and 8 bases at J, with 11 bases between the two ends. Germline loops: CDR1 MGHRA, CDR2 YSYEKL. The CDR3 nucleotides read TGCGCCAGCAGCCAAGAGCTGGGGAGCGATGAGCAGTTCTTC. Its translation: CASSQELGSDEQFF.

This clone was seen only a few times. The CDR3 DNA reads as TGTGCCAGCAGCGTGACAGGGGACCCCACCGGGGAGCTGTTTTTT. Its protein is CASSVTGDPTGELFF. The chain employs TRBV9 and TRBJ2-2, with 8 nucleotides matching TRBD1. The ends lost 2 bases at V and 4 bases at J; junction bases unmatched: 4. Germline-derived CDR1 and CDR2 are SGDLS and YYNGEE. This CDR3 comprises 15 residues.

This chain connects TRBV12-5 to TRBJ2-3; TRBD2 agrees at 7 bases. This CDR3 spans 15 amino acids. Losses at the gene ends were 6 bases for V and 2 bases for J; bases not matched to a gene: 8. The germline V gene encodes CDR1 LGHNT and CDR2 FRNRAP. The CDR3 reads CASGSGTTYTDTQYF. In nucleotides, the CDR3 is TGTGCTAGTGGCTCCGGGACTACCTACACAGATACGCAGTATTTT. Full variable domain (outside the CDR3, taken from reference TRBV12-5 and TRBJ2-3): DARVTQTPRHKVTEMGQEVTMRCQPILGHNTVFWYRQTMMQGLELLAYFRNRAPLDDSGMPKDRFSAEMPDATLATLKIQPSEPRDSAVYFCASGSGTTYTDTQYFGPGTRLTVL.

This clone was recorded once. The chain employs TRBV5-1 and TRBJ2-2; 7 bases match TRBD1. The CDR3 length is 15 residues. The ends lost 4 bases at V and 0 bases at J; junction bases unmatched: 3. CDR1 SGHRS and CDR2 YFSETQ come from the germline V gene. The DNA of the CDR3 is TGCGCCAGCAGCACACAGGGGCCGAACACCGGGGAGCTGTTTTTT. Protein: CASSTQGPNTGELFF.

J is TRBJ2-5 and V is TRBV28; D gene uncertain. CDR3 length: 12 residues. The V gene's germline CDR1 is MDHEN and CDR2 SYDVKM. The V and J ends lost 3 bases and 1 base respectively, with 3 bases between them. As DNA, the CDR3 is TGTGCCAGCAGTTTCAGCCAAGAGACCCAGTACTTC. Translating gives CASSFSQETQYF.

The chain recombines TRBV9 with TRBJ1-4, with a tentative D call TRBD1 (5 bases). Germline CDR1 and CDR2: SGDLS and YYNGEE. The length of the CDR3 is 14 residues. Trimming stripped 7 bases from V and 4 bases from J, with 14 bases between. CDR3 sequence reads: CASSRGENNEKLFF. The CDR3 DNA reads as TGTGCCAGCTCGCGGGGGGAGAATAATGAAAAACTGTTTTTT.

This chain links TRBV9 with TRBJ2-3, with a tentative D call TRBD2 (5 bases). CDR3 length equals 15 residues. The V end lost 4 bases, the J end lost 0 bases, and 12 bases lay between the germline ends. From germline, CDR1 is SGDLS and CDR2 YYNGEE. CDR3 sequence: CASSPDGSSTDTQYF. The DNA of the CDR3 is TGTGCCAGCAGCCCCGATGGGAGTAGCACAGATACGCAGTATTTT.

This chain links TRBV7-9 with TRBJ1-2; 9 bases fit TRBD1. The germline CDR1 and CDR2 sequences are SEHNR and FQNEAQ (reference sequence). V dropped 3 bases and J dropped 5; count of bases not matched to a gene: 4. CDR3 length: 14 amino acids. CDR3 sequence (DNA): TGTGCCAGCAGCTTCGACAGGGGGAAATATGGCTACACCTTC. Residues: CASSFDRGKYGYTF.

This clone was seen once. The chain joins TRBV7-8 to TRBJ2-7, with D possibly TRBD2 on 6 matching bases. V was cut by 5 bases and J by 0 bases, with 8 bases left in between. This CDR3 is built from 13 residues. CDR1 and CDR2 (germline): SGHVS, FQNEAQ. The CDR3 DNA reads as TGTGCCAGCAGCCGGGGGAGCTCCTACGAGCAGTACTTC. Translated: CASSRGSSYEQYF.

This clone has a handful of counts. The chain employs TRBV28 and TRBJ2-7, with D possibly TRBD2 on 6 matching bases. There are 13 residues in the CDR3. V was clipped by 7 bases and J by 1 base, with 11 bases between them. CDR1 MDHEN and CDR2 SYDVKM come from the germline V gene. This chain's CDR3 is CASMRGGSYEQYF. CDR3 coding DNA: TGTGCCAGCATGCGGGGAGGTTCCTACGAGCAGTACTTC.

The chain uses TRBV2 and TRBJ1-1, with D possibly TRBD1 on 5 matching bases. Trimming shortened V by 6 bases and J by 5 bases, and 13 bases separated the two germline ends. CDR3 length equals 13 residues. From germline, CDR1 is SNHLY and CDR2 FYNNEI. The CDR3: CASRQDRGTEAFF. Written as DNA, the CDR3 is TGTGCCAGCAGGCAGGACCGGGGGACTGAAGCTTTCTTT.

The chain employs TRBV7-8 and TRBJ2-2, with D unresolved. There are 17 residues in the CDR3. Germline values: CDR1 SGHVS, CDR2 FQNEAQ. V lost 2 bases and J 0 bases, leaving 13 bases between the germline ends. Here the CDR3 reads CASSLRLIRANTGELFF. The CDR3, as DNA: TGTGCCAGCAGCTTACGTCTAATTCGGGCGAACACCGGGGAGCTGTTTTTT.

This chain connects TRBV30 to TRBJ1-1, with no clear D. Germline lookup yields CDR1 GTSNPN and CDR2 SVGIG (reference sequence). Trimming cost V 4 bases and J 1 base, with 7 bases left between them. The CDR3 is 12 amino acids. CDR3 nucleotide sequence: TGTGCCTGGAACTTGTGGAACACTGAAGCTTTCTTT. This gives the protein CAWNLWNTEAFF.

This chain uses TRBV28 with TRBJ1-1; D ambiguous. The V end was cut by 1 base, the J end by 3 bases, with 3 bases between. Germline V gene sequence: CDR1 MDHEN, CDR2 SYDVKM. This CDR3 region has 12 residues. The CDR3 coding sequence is TGTGCCAGCAGTTTATCTTACACTGAAGCTTTCTTT. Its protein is CASSLSYTEAFF.

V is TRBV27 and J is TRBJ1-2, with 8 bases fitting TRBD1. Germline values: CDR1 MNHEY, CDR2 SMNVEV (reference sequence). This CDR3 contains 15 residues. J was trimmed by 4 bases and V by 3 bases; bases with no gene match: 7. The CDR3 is CASSFRRQGIYGYTF. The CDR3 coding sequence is TGTGCCAGCAGTTTCCGACGACAGGGGATCTATGGCTACACCTTC.